The 26 T cell receptor beta chains below all came from one sample that was sequenced in a study of blood T cell repertoires in COVID-19 (dated by TCRdb to about 2020). Preparation of the library involved the immunoSEQ multiplex PCR assay. Entries here come from immuneACCESS through TCRdb and include only in-frame sequences with V and J called. Some clones fail to appear in such tables; in the studies checked, an unresolved V gene covers under half of the shortfall, and the cause of the remainder is unknown. In this sample the table shows more than 90,000 clones, 80% to 85% of which occur a single time. The ten most abundant clones make up 3.5% to 5% of the sample. The sequencing input was peripheral blood. The receptors come from a man in his 60s with acute or convalescent COVID-19.

This chain uses TRBV5-1 with TRBJ2-2; 12 bases match TRBD2. The CDR3 has 15 amino acids. The germline CDR1 and CDR2 sequences are SGHRS and YFSETQ. J gave up 2 bases and V 6 bases, and 2 bases lay outside the gene matches. The CDR3: CASTGLAGNTGELFF. CDR3 bases: TGCGCCAGCACAGGACTAGCGGGAAACACCGGGGAGCTGTTTTTT.

The chain carries TRBV6-2 or TRBV6-3 and TRBJ1-2, with unresolved D. This CDR3 is 17 amino acids long. The V end lost 0 bases, the J end lost 7 bases, and 21 bases lay between the germline ends. Germline-derived CDR1 and CDR2 are MNHEY and SVGEGT. Here the CDR3 reads CASSYSREWTTYSGYTF. The CDR3 DNA is TGTGCCAGCAGTTACTCGAGGGAATGGACGACTTACAGTGGCTACACCTTC.

The V call is TRBV28, the J call TRBJ1-6; D not certain. The CDR3 runs 14 residues. The V end lost 6 bases, the J end lost 9 bases, and 15 bases lay between the germline ends. Germline values: CDR1 MDHEN, CDR2 SYDVKM. The CDR3 loop reads CASSPGSPTSPLHF. The CDR3 bases are TGTGCCAGCAGCCCCGGGAGCCCGACTTCACCCCTCCACTTT.

The chain couples TRBV2 to TRBJ2-3; 8 nucleotides match TRBD2. Trimming took 7 bases from V and 1 from J; bases not matched to a gene: 4. The CDR3 covers 14 residues. Germline CDR1 reads SNHLY; CDR2 reads FYNNEI. The CDR3 DNA reads as TGTGCCAGCACAGGGCGGGGGGGCACAGATACGCAGTATTTT. The encoded protein is CASTGRGGTDTQYF.

This sequence joins TRBV27 and TRBJ2-4; 9 bases fit TRBD2. Per the germline V gene, CDR1 is MNHEY and CDR2 is SMNVEV (reference sequence). The CDR3 runs 14 residues. J gave up 6 bases and V 5 bases, and 5 bases lay outside the gene matches. CDR3 loop: CASSPGLATNIQYF. CDR3 coding DNA: TGTGCCAGCAGTCCGGGACTAGCTACAAACATTCAGTACTTC.

The chain uses TRBV7-6 and TRBJ2-2, with TRBD1 matching 7 bases. Germline V gene data show CDR1 as SGHVS and CDR2 as FNYEAQ. V was clipped by 1 base and J by 7 bases; unmatched bases: 9. The CDR3 contains 16 residues. For the CDR3, the DNA is TGTGCCAGCAGCTTAGTAGGTCGACAGGGTAGCGGGGAGCTGTTTTTT. Translation: CASSLVGRQGSGELFF.

The chain has TRBV6-2 or TRBV6-3 and TRBJ1-1, with 9 bases that match TRBD1. V was pared by 2 bases and J by 4 bases, with 8 bases of the junction left unmatched. In germline, CDR1 is MNHEY, CDR2 SVGEGT. This CDR3 region has 16 residues. This CDR3 is CASSYPGTGMGTEAFF. The CDR3 bases are TGTGCCAGCAGTTACCCCGGGACAGGGATGGGCACTGAAGCTTTCTTT.

This rearrangement joins TRBV27 to TRBJ1-5; D is possibly TRBD1 (5 bases). The CDR3 spans 16 residues. V lost 8 bases and J 0 bases, leaving 17 bases between the germline ends. Per the germline V gene, CDR1 is MNHEY and CDR2 is SMNVEV (reference sequence). The CDR3 sequence: CASRSSGSNSNQPQHF. Here the CDR3 DNA reads TGTGCCAGCCGCTCCTCAGGGTCGAATAGCAATCAGCCCCAGCATTTT.

The sample holds one count of this clone. V is TRBV6-5 and J is TRBJ1-1, with TRBD1 identical over 8 bases. V was clipped by 6 bases and J by 3 bases; unmatched bases: 3. Germline V lookup: CDR1 MNHEY, CDR2 SVGAGI. CDR3 size: 13 residues. The CDR3 DNA is TGTGCCAGCAGACAGGGGGGGCACACTGAAGCTTTCTTT. Translating it yields CASRQGGHTEAFF.

V usage is TRBV11-3 and J usage is TRBJ1-2; 9 nucleotides agree with TRBD1. Germline loops: CDR1 SGHNT, CDR2 YENEEA. The CDR3 spans 13 residues. The ends lost 7 bases at V and 2 bases at J; junction bases unmatched: 2. CDR3 nucleotide sequence: TGTGCCAGCAAAGGACAGGGGAACTATGGCTACACCTTC. Amino acids: CASKGQGNYGYTF.

The chain carries TRBV6-5 and TRBJ2-1; D perhaps matches TRBD1 (5 bases). Between the trimmed V and J ends, which lost 2 bases and 2 bases, there was a span of 13 bases. Germline loops: CDR1 MNHEY, CDR2 SVGAGI. The CDR3 runs 16 residues. The CDR3 region is CASSYRRQLTYNEQFF. For the CDR3, the DNA is TGTGCCAGCAGTTACCGAAGACAGCTAACCTACAATGAGCAGTTCTTC.

V gene TRBV6-5 combines with J gene TRBJ2-1, with D tentatively TRBD2 (6 bases). The ends were cut back, 5 bases at V and 1 base at J, with 12 bases in the middle. The CDR3 runs to 15 residues. Germline CDR1 is MNHEY and CDR2 is SVGAGI. The CDR3 sequence: CASSPEGTSYNEQFF. In DNA form, the CDR3 reads TGTGCCAGCAGTCCGGAGGGCACTTCCTACAATGAGCAGTTCTTC.

This clone was seen only once. The genes are TRBV10-3 and TRBJ1-1; 8 bases agree with TRBD1. J gave up 11 bases and V 2 bases, and 7 bases lay outside the gene matches. This CDR3 spans 13 amino acids. CDR1 is ENHRY, CDR2 SYGVKD, per germline. The CDR3 coding sequence is TGTGCCATCAGTGAGCCGGACAGGGAGGGGGCTTTCTTT. Residues: CAISEPDREGAFF.

J is TRBJ2-3 and V is TRBV7-2; the D gene is possibly TRBD2 (6 bases). CDR3 size: 17 residues. V lost 5 bases and J lost 6, with 24 bases in between. Germline lookup yields CDR1 SGHTA and CDR2 FQGNSA. The DNA for the CDR3 is TGTGCCAGCAGCCAACAGCGCGGGAAGTATTTGTTTGATACGCAGTATTTT. Translating gives CASSQQRGKYLFDTQYF.

This CDR3 is CASSLDREMNTEAFF. The CDR3 DNA sequence: TGTGCCAGCAGCTTGGACAGGGAAATGAACACTGAAGCTTTCTTT. The genes are TRBV5-4 and TRBJ1-1; D perhaps matches TRBD1 (6 bases). This CDR3 contains 15 residues. CDR1 is SGHNT and CDR2 is YYREEE in the germline V gene (reference sequence). The V end lost 0 bases, the J end lost 0 bases, and 9 bases lay between the germline ends.

This clone appeared many times. CDR3 sequence reads: CASSLAPEYEAFF. The CDR3 nucleotides are TGTGCCAGCAGCTTAGCGCCCGAGTATGAAGCTTTCTTT. This rearrangement joins TRBV7-8 to TRBJ1-1; D gene unclear. Germline V lookup: CDR1 SGHVS, CDR2 FQNEAQ. The CDR3 runs 13 residues. The ends were cut back, 0 bases at V and 7 bases at J, with 9 bases in the middle.

This clone was picked up one time. The genes are TRBV4-3 and TRBJ2-4, with 10 nucleotides matching TRBD2. In germline, CDR1 is LGHNA, CDR2 YSLEER. Unmatched junction bases numbered 17, after V lost 4 bases and J lost 5 bases. The CDR3 consists of 19 residues. CDR3 nucleotides: TGCGCCAGCAGCCCCAGAATGGGGATAGCGGGAGGATCGGAAAACATTCAGTACTTC. Amino acid sequence: CASSPRMGIAGGSENIQYF.

V gene TRBV3-1 (or the pseudogene TRBV3-2) combines with J gene TRBJ2-7, with D perhaps matching TRBD2 (7 bases). Germline V gene data show CDR1 as LGHDT and CDR2 as YNNKEL (reference sequence). Trimming stripped 4 bases from V and 6 bases from J, with 13 bases between. The CDR3 has 13 amino acids. As DNA, the CDR3 is TGTGCCAGCAGCCCCTTCGGGGGGCTCGAGCAGTACTTC. This encodes CASSPFGGLEQYF.

The chain recombines TRBV27 with TRBJ1-5; D is unresolved. CDR3 length: 17 residues. V was pared by 0 bases and J by 7 bases, with 19 bases between. The germline V gene encodes CDR1 MNHEY and CDR2 SMNVEV (reference sequence). The CDR3 loop is CASSLSVATIGQQPQHF. CDR3 nucleotides: TGTGCCAGCAGTTTATCTGTAGCGACAATAGGTCAGCAGCCCCAGCATTTT.

The rearrangement joins TRBV9 to TRBJ2-2, with 9 bases matching TRBD1. Germline V gene data show CDR1 as SGDLS and CDR2 as YYNGEE. After removal of 1 base from V and 4 bases from J, the junction contained 2 bases not matched to a gene. This CDR3 has 15 amino acids. As DNA, the CDR3 is TGTGCCAGCAGCGTACGGACAGGGGCCACCGGGGAGCTGTTTTTT. As protein: CASSVRTGATGELFF.

This chain uses TRBV7-8 with TRBJ2-1; D not certain. Germline lookup yields CDR1 SGHVS and CDR2 FQNEAQ. The ends were cut back, 5 bases at V and 0 bases at J, with 14 bases in the middle. The CDR3 sequence is 16 residues long. CDR3 protein: CASSPPSRSSYNEQFF. In DNA form, the CDR3 reads TGTGCCAGCAGCCCCCCCTCCCGTAGCTCCTACAATGAGCAGTTCTTC.

The chain links TRBV14 to TRBJ1-6; D not certain. Per the germline V gene, CDR1 is SGHDN and CDR2 is FVKESK. The CDR3 is made up of 14 amino acids. V lost 5 bases and J 7 bases, leaving 12 bases between the germline ends. The CDR3 here is CASSILPGNSPLHF. The CDR3 DNA is TGTGCCAGCAGCATTCTGCCAGGCAATTCACCCCTCCACTTT.

Only a few counts were recorded for this clone. The J gene is TRBJ2-7, the V gene TRBV5-1; D may be TRBD2 (7 bases). With 4 bases removed from V and 7 bases from J, the gap between germline ends came to 18 bases. CDR1 is SGHRS, CDR2 YFSETQ, per germline. CDR3 length: 14 residues. The CDR3 sequence: CASSPWGGQKEQYF. The CDR3 DNA sequence: TGCGCCAGCAGCCCCTGGGGGGGCCAGAAGGAGCAGTACTTC. Full variable domain (outside the CDR3, taken from reference TRBV5-1 and TRBJ2-7): KAGVTQTPRYLIKTRGQQVTLSCSPISGHRSVSWYQQTPGQGLQFLFEYFSETQRNKGNFPGRFSGRQFSNSRSEMNVSTLELGDSALYLCASSPWGGQKEQYFGPGTRLTVT.

The CDR3 spells CASSVPGQRETQYF. As DNA, the CDR3 is TGTGCCAGCAGCGTACCAGGACAGAGAGAGACCCAGTACTTC. The chain has TRBV9 and TRBJ2-5; D possibly corresponds to TRBD1 (6 bases). The CDR3 totals 14 residues. The V and J ends lost 1 base and 4 bases respectively, with 11 bases between them. The germline V gene encodes CDR1 SGDLS and CDR2 YYNGEE.

The rearrangement uses TRBV30 and TRBJ1-5, with D unresolved. The CDR3 loop spans 13 amino acids. Trimming left V 1 base short and J 0 bases short, with 4 bases between. CDR1 and CDR2 (germline): GTSNPN, SVGIG (reference sequence). The CDR3 DNA is TGTGCCTGGAGTGACTATAGCAATCAGCCCCAGCATTTT. This sequence encodes CAWSDYSNQPQHF.

This clone came up a few times. This sequence joins TRBV25-1 and TRBJ1-4; D unclear. The CDR3 is 13 amino acids. The germline V and J ends were trimmed by 2 bases and 6 bases, with 7 bases remaining between them. Germline-derived CDR1 and CDR2 are MGHDK and SYGVNS. Here the CDR3 reads CASSENTDEKLFF. The CDR3 nucleotides read TGTGCCAGCAGTGAAAACACAGATGAAAAACTGTTTTTT. Full variable domain (outside the CDR3, taken from reference TRBV25-1 and TRBJ1-4): EADIYQTPRYLVIGTGKKITLECSQTMGHDKMYWYQQDPGMELHLIHYSYGVNSTEKGDLSSESTVSRIRTEHFPLTLESARPSHTSQYLCASSENTDEKLFFGSGTQLSVL.